These 32 T cell receptor beta chains came from one sample sequenced in a study of blood T cells in healthy people across ages. Using a J-beta primer mix together with a sample-barcoded 5' primer, a second PCR was run for roughly 7 to 11 cycles. TCRdb re-called the 5' RACE reads through MiXCR, storing one row per CDR3 protein. The table lists about 690,000 distinct CDR3 sequences, roughly 41% of them singletons. Sequenced sample: blood. The receptor set was obtained from a man older than 75 in good health.

The chain employs TRBV7-2 and TRBJ2-3, with 9 bases that match TRBD2. Trimming removed 2 bases from V and 8 bases from J; junction bases left unmatched: 8. The V gene's germline CDR1 is SGHTA and CDR2 FQGNSA. The CDR3 contains 15 residues. The CDR3: CASSLQAGGGGTQYF. The CDR3 DNA sequence: TGTGCCAGCAGCTTACAAGCGGGGGGTGGGGGTACGCAGTATTTT.

The gene calls are TRBV9 and TRBJ2-7; 10 nucleotides line up with TRBD2. There are 15 residues in the CDR3. From germline, CDR1 is SGDLS and CDR2 YYNGEE. V gave up 3 bases and J gave up 4 bases; unmatched junction bases: 7. This CDR3 is CASSASGTSEYEQYF. The DNA for the CDR3 is TGTGCCAGCAGCGCCTCCGGGACTAGCGAATACGAGCAGTACTTC. Complete variable domain (other parts from reference TRBV9 and TRBJ2-7): DSGVTQTPKHLITATGQRVTLRCSPRSGDLSVYWYQQSLDQGLQFLIQYYNGEERAKGNILERFSAQQFPDLHSELNLSSLELGDSALYFCASSASGTSEYEQYFGPGTRLTVT.

V and J are TRBV11-2 and TRBJ2-6; 10 bases line up with TRBD2. The CDR3 consists of 19 residues. Looked up from germline, CDR1 is SGHAT and CDR2 is FQNNGV. V shed 1 base and J 2 bases; nucleotides not matched to a gene: 8. This chain's CDR3 is CASSLVSSGGLPGANVLTF. DNA for the CDR3: TGTGCCAGCAGCTTAGTCTCTAGCGGGGGCCTGCCTGGGGCCAACGTCCTGACTTTC.

V gene TRBV20-1 combines with J gene TRBJ2-7, with D perhaps assigned TRBD1 or TRBD2 (5 bases each). Trimming cost V 3 bases and J 4 bases, with 19 bases left between them. CDR3 length: 15 residues. Germline CDR1 and CDR2: DFQATT and SNEGSKA (reference sequence). The CDR3 loop is CSASASGPISYEQYF. DNA for the CDR3: TGCAGTGCTAGCGCTTCGGGGCCGATAAGTTACGAGCAGTACTTC.

The V and J genes are TRBV3-1 and TRBJ2-3; tentatively, D is TRBD2 (5 bases). This CDR3 region has 15 residues. V shed 4 bases and J shed 0 bases, with 11 bases lying between them. Germline lookup yields CDR1 LGHDT and CDR2 YNNKEL (reference sequence). The CDR3 sequence: CASSPRLHSTDTQYF. For the CDR3, the DNA is TGTGCCAGCAGCCCCCGACTACATAGCACAGATACGCAGTATTTT.

This clonotype occurred a few times. The J gene is TRBJ1-2, the V gene TRBV20-1; 9 bases are a match to TRBD1. The CDR3 consists of 14 residues. The germline CDR1 and CDR2 sequences are DFQATT and SNEGSKA (reference sequence). V shed 4 bases, J shed 6 bases, and the junction held 9 bases outside the gene matches. The CDR3 is CSAIVRQGVNGYTF. In DNA, the CDR3 is TGCAGTGCTATCGTCCGACAGGGGGTAAATGGCTACACCTTC.

In its sample, this clonotype was seen many times. The V and J genes are TRBV7-9 and TRBJ1-1; D gene uncertain. V was cut by 6 bases and J by 1 base, with 9 bases left in between. Germline CDR1 SEHNR, CDR2 FQNEAQ (reference sequence). There are 13 residues in the CDR3. The CDR3 sequence: CASSFETNTEAFF. CDR3 bases: TGTGCCAGCAGTTTCGAAACGAACACTGAAGCTTTCTTT.

Concerning this clonotype itself: An end of the junction does not agree with germline; a read error may underlie this. The V call is TRBV6-6, the J call TRBJ1-6; D is ambiguous. Germline CDR1 is MNHNY and CDR2 is SVGAGI (reference sequence). The CDR3 loop spans 15 amino acids. The CDR3 protein is CASGYSESANSPLHF. The CDR3 nucleotides are TGTGCCAGCGGTTACTCGGAAAGCGCGAATTCACCCCTCCACTTT.

J is TRBJ2-5 and V is TRBV11-3, with D tentatively TRBD2 (7 bases). Germline lookup yields CDR1 SGHNT and CDR2 YENEEA. This CDR3 has 13 amino acids. The ends were cut back, 3 bases at V and 7 bases at J, with 12 bases in the middle. The CDR3 DNA reads TGTGCCAGCAGCTTCGAGGGGGAGGGGACCCAGTACTTC. Protein product: CASSFEGEGTQYF.

The chain combines TRBV7-2 with TRBJ2-1; 10 bases fit TRBD1. The end of the DNA is better explained by TRBJ2-7, so the J call may be wrong. The CDR3 extends over 15 amino acids. Germline assignment: CDR1 SGHTA and CDR2 FQGNSA. The CDR3 coding sequence is TGTGCCAGCAGCTTCAGACAGGGGGCTCTCAATGGGCAGTACTTC. It yields the protein CASSFRQGALNGQYF.

This clonotype has only a few counts. The chain recombines TRBV28 with TRBJ2-6; TRBD2 agrees at 8 bases. The CDR3 is made up of 15 amino acids. CDR1 and CDR2 (germline): MDHEN, SYDVKM. The CDR3, as DNA: TGTGCAGCGGGAGTCCACCTGGGTGGGGCCAACGTCCTGACTTTC. Amino acids: CAAGVHLGGANVLTF.

The gene calls are TRBV6-2 or TRBV6-3 and TRBJ1-5; D is uncertain. Trimming pared 7 bases from V and 2 bases from J, leaving 12 bases between. The V gene's germline CDR1 is MNHEY and CDR2 SVGEGT. The CDR3 is made up of 14 amino acids. CDR3 sequence reads: CASKRSFGNQPQHF. The CDR3, as DNA: TGTGCCAGCAAGAGGTCTTTCGGCAATCAGCCCCAGCATTTT.

This clonotype was observed a few times. This chain uses TRBV20-1 with TRBJ2-3; the match to TRBD1 covers 9 bases. The CDR3 runs to 13 residues. CDR1 and CDR2 (germline): DFQATT, SNEGSKA (reference sequence). V was clipped by 6 bases and J by 5 bases; unmatched bases: 6. CDR3 sequence reads: CSARRQGEDTQYF. Here the CDR3 DNA reads TGCAGTGCACGGCGACAGGGGGAAGATACGCAGTATTTT.

To note about this clonotype: One end of the junction is discordant with germline, which a read error may explain. The chain has TRBV6-2 or TRBV6-3 and TRBJ1-5, with a possible D match to TRBD1 (6 bases). Germline values: CDR1 MNHEY, CDR2 SVGEGT. The CDR3 covers 19 residues. CDR3 nucleotide sequence: TGTGCCAGCAATTACAGTGGGGCGGGGACACCGCGGTTCAATCAGCCCCAGCATTTT. It translates to CASNYSGAGTPRFNQPQHF.

Details on this clonotype: This may come from a read error, since a much larger clone is one base off. The gene calls are TRBV29-1 and TRBJ2-1, with TRBD2 identical over 13 bases. The CDR3 covers 18 residues. Germline trimming cut 6 bases from V and 0 bases from J; bases unmatched to any gene: 11. Germline assignment: CDR1 SQVTM and CDR2 ANQGSEA. CDR3 DNA: TGCAGCGTGATGGGAACTAGCGGGAGGGCTAGCTCCTACAATGAGCAGTTCTTC. It translates to CSVMGTSGRASSYNEQFF.

The table lists this clonotype with a few counts. The V and J genes are TRBV3-1 and TRBJ2-5; D is ambiguous. CDR3 size: 14 residues. Germline assignment: CDR1 LGHDT and CDR2 YNNKEL (reference sequence). Trimming left V 1 base short and J 5 bases short, with 11 bases between. This chain's CDR3 is CASSQASQMETQYF. The CDR3 region has the DNA TGTGCCAGCAGCCAAGCGTCTCAGATGGAGACCCAGTACTTC.

This chain uses TRBV4-2 with TRBJ2-2; no firm D call. Looked up from germline, CDR1 is LGHNA and CDR2 is YNFKEQ. Trimming shortened V by 0 bases and J by 2 bases, and 13 bases separated the two germline ends. This CDR3 has 17 amino acids. The CDR3 here is CASSQDLGQFNTGELFF. In nucleotides, the CDR3 is TGTGCCAGCAGCCAAGACTTAGGCCAATTTAACACCGGGGAGCTGTTTTTT.

The V gene is TRBV7-9, the J gene TRBJ2-7; D gene unclear. Germline V gives CDR1 SEHNR, CDR2 FQNEAQ (reference sequence). The CDR3 is 16 residues long. The V gene lost 1 base and the J gene lost 0 bases, with 13 bases spanning the gap. The CDR3 loop is CASSLGAHGSSYEQYF. CDR3 nucleotide sequence: TGTGCCAGCAGCTTAGGGGCTCACGGATCCTCCTACGAGCAGTACTTC.

The V call is TRBV20-1, the J call TRBJ1-5; 8 nucleotides align to TRBD1. The germline CDR1 and CDR2 sequences are DFQATT and SNEGSKA (reference sequence). With 4 bases clipped from V and 6 bases from J, the junction kept 8 bases outside the gene matches. The CDR3 runs to 14 residues. CDR3 DNA: TGCAGTGCTATAAGGACAGGGAGAGGTCAGCCCCAGCATTTT. Its protein product is CSAIRTGRGQPQHF.

The rearrangement joins TRBV6-2 or TRBV6-3 to TRBJ2-1; the match to TRBD1 covers 7 bases. V lost 6 bases to trimming and J lost 7 bases; unmatched junction nucleotides: 6. The V gene's germline CDR1 is MNHEY and CDR2 SVGEGT. This CDR3 comprises 13 residues. The CDR3 region has the DNA TGTGCCAGCAGCGTAACGACAGGGAATGAGCAGTTCTTC. This translates into CASSVTTGNEQFF.

CDR3 DNA sequence: TGCAGTGCTTTTCGGCTCGGGACGGGAAATGAAAAACTGTTTTTT. It encodes CSAFRLGTGNEKLFF. The V call is TRBV20-1, the J call TRBJ1-4, with D possibly matching TRBD1 (5 bases). CDR1 is DFQATT and CDR2 is SNEGSKA in the germline V gene (reference sequence). V lost 5 bases and J lost 5, with 18 bases in between. This CDR3 comprises 15 residues.

The chain couples TRBV12-3 or TRBV12-4 to TRBJ2-1, with 8 bases aligning to TRBD2. V lost 7 bases and J lost 0; bases outside the gene matches: 8. The CDR3 runs 16 residues. The CDR3 region is CASTISGTGSYNEQFF. CDR3 sequence (DNA): TGTGCCAGCACTATTAGCGGGACTGGCTCCTACAATGAGCAGTTCTTC.

The count of this clonotype is one. The chain employs TRBV30 and TRBJ1-2; D not resolved. CDR3 size: 12 residues. The germline gives CDR1 GTSNPN, CDR2 SVGIG (reference sequence). The V end was cut by 0 bases, the J end by 4 bases, with 6 bases between. The CDR3 region is CAWSVVSYGYTF. The CDR3 DNA is TGTGCCTGGAGTGTAGTCAGCTATGGCTACACCTTC.

This clonotype was recorded many times. The V gene is TRBV20-1, the J gene TRBJ1-2; possible D gene TRBD1, 5 bases. This CDR3 has 13 residues. Trimming took off 5 bases at V and 4 bases at J, with 14 bases between the two ends. The germline V gene encodes CDR1 DFQATT and CDR2 SNEGSKA (reference sequence). The CDR3 DNA reads as TGCAGTGCTGGGACTGGAGGATCCTATGGCTACACCTTC. This gives the protein CSAGTGGSYGYTF.

In the case of this clonotype: Given a much more abundant clone one base away, this may be a read error. The genes are TRBV7-2 and TRBJ2-7, with no clear D. This CDR3 contains 12 residues. Germline V gives CDR1 SGHTA, CDR2 FQGNSA. DNA of the CDR3: TGTGCCAGCAGCTTAGTGTCCTACGAGGAGTACTTC. Translating it yields CASSLVSYEEYF.

CDR3 DNA: TGTGCCAGCAGTTACTCACAGGCCTTCAACTCCTACGAGCAGTACTTC. Encoded protein: CASSYSQAFNSYEQYF. The chain links TRBV6-5 to TRBJ2-7, with D possibly TRBD1 on 5 matching bases. The CDR3 spans 16 residues. V was clipped by 0 bases and J by 0 bases, with 12 bases between them. CDR1 MNHEY and CDR2 SVGAGI come from the germline V gene.

This clonotype was counted only a few times. V is TRBV12-3 or TRBV12-4 and J is TRBJ2-1; the match to TRBD2 covers 7 bases. The CDR3 has 15 residues. The V and J ends lost 3 bases and 4 bases, in that order; junction bases with no gene match: 6. Here the CDR3 DNA reads TGTGCCAGCAGTTTCCTAGCGGACGGTTACAATGAGCAGTTCTTC. Encoded protein: CASSFLADGYNEQFF.

In the case of this clonotype: At one end, the junction sequence differs from germline, possibly due to a read error. The chain joins TRBV6-6 to TRBJ1-3; unclear D gene. This CDR3 spans 11 amino acids. Germline CDR1 and CDR2: MNHNY and SVGAGI (reference sequence). CDR3 residues: CASSTGSTIYF. The CDR3 DNA reads as TGTGCCAGCAGTACGGGAAGCACCATATATTTT.

This chain joins TRBV7-9 and TRBJ2-1; 10 nucleotides line up with TRBD2. Germline V lookup: CDR1 SEHNR, CDR2 FQNEAQ (reference sequence). Losses at the gene ends were 5 bases for V and 8 bases for J; bases not matched to a gene: 9. This CDR3 is 15 amino acids long. This CDR3 is CASSPDVAGGHEQFF. CDR3 bases: TGTGCCAGCAGCCCTGACGTAGCGGGGGGCCATGAGCAGTTCTTC. Full variable domain (missing parts from reference TRBV7-9 and TRBJ2-1): DTGVSQNPRHKITKRGQNVTFRCDPISEHNRLYWYRQTLGQGPEFLTYFQNEAQLEKSRLLSDRFSAERPKGSFSTLEIQRTEQGDSAMYLCASSPDVAGGHEQFFGPGTRLTVL.

This clonotype was counted many times. The V gene is TRBV5-1, the J gene TRBJ2-7, with unresolved D. Germline V lookup: CDR1 SGHRS, CDR2 YFSETQ. The CDR3 extends over 12 amino acids. V was cut by 4 bases and J by 5 bases, with 10 bases left in between. The CDR3 nucleotides are TGCGCCAGCAGCCCAGGTTTCCACGAGCAGTACTTC. This translates into CASSPGFHEQYF. The full variable domain, completed using reference TRBV5-1 and TRBJ2-7, is KAGVTQTPRYLIKTRGQQVTLSCSPISGHRSVSWYQQTPGQGLQFLFEYFSETQRNKGNFPGRFSGRQFSNSRSEMNVSTLELGDSALYLCASSPGFHEQYFGPGTRLTVT.

The chain combines TRBV7-2 with TRBJ1-2, with D possibly TRBD1 on 5 matching bases. V was clipped by 0 bases and J by 4 bases, with 9 bases between them. Germline V gives CDR1 SGHTA, CDR2 FQGNSA. The CDR3 runs to 14 residues. The CDR3 nucleotides are TGTGCCAGCAGCTTAGCGAGGACAAGCTATGGCTACACCTTC. Amino acids: CASSLARTSYGYTF.

The gene calls are TRBV7-3 and TRBJ2-1, with 9 bases fitting TRBD2. CDR3 size: 15 residues. The germline V gene encodes CDR1 SGHTA and CDR2 FQGTGA. After removal of 2 bases from V and 6 bases from J, the junction contained 5 bases not matched to a gene. CDR3 nucleotide sequence: TGTGCCAGCAGCTTAGAAGGTAGCGGGGGCAATGAGCAGTTCTTC. It yields the protein CASSLEGSGGNEQFF.